These 29 T cell receptor beta chains were sequenced from one sample in a study of T cells of healthy individuals. MiXCR, run by TCRdb on the 5' RACE reads, gives a single entry per CDR3 protein. The table records approximately 58,000 distinct CDR3 sequences, about 15% of them present only once. These receptors were obtained from a human donor in good health.

The genes are TRBV20-1 and TRBJ2-1; 11 bases are shared with TRBD2. Germline V gives CDR1 DFQATT, CDR2 SNEGSKA (reference sequence). After removal of 3 bases from V and 14 bases from J, the junction contained 9 bases not matched to a gene. This CDR3 is 13 amino acids long. The CDR3 DNA reads as TGCAGTGCTAGGGATGATCTAGCGGGAGGAAAGTTCTTC. It encodes CSARDDLAGGKFF.

In DNA, the CDR3 is TGTGCCAGCAGCGTAGGGGTCGGAGGGTTGAGCTCTGGAAACACCATATATTTT. Protein: CASSVGVGGLSSGNTIYF. The J gene is TRBJ1-3, the V gene TRBV9; D unresolved. This CDR3 region has 18 residues. V gave up 0 bases and J gave up 0 bases, with 16 bases separating them. Germline CDR1 SGDLS, CDR2 YYNGEE.

In nucleotides, the CDR3 is TGCGCCAGCAGCCAAGATCCGACAGGGATATTTGGGTTCAGGTACTTC. The encoded protein is CASSQDPTGIFGFRYF. The J gene is TRBJ2-5, the V gene TRBV4-1, with TRBD1 matching 7 bases. CDR1 is MGHRA and CDR2 is YSYEKL in the germline V gene. The length of the CDR3 is 16 residues. With 0 bases clipped from V and 13 bases from J, the junction kept 17 bases outside the gene matches.

This clonotype was counted at least ten times. The genes are TRBV7-2 and TRBJ2-3, with 11 bases identical to TRBD2. The V gene end was trimmed by 3 bases and the J gene end by 0 bases; junction bases not matched to a gene: 8. This CDR3 region has 18 residues. Germline CDR1 is SGHTA and CDR2 is FQGNSA. In DNA form, the CDR3 reads TGTGCCAGCAGCTTGCTAGCGGGGGGTCAGACTAGCACAGATACGCAGTATTTT. It is translated as CASSLLAGGQTSTDTQYF.

This chain connects TRBV20-1 to TRBJ2-7, with 13 bases identical to TRBD2. Trimming at V came to 3 bases and at J to 5 bases, leaving 4 bases not matched to a gene. The CDR3 totals 14 residues. CDR1 is DFQATT and CDR2 is SNEGSKA in the germline V gene (reference sequence). The CDR3 reads CSARTSGRKNEQYF. For the CDR3, the DNA is TGCAGTGCTAGGACTAGCGGGAGGAAAAACGAGCAGTACTTC.

This clonotype was counted between two and nine times. This chain links TRBV19 with TRBJ2-7; TRBD1 matches at 8 bases. This CDR3 is built from 16 residues. V dropped 3 bases and J dropped 4; count of bases not matched to a gene: 11. Germline CDR1 and CDR2: LNHDA and SQIVND (reference sequence). The CDR3 region is CASSISRGRVQYEQYF. CDR3 DNA sequence: TGTGCCAGTAGTATCAGCAGGGGGCGCGTTCAATACGAGCAGTACTTC.

With regard to this clonotype: A much larger clone lies one base from this, so it may be a read error. This chain connects TRBV29-1 to TRBJ2-3; a weak D match, TRBD2 (5 bases). V was cut by 6 bases and J by 10 bases, with 11 bases left in between. The CDR3 has 10 amino acids. CDR1 is SQVTM and CDR2 is ANQGSEA in the germline V gene. CDR3 region: CSVPADSQYF. DNA of the CDR3: TGCAGCGTCCCAGCGGATTCGCAGTATTTT.

This clonotype was counted a few times. The chain links TRBV5-6 to TRBJ2-1; D is ambiguous. This CDR3 has 11 residues. Germline V CDR1 and CDR2: SGHDT, YYEEEE. The V and J ends lost 2 bases and 7 bases respectively, with 4 bases between them. The CDR3 DNA reads as TGTGCCAGCAGCTTCTCGAATGAGCAGTTCTTC. It encodes CASSFSNEQFF. Complete variable domain (other parts from reference TRBV5-6 and TRBJ2-1): DAGVTQSPTHLIKTRGQQVTLRCSPKSGHDTVSWYQQALGQGPQFIFQYYEEEERQRGNFPDRFSGHQFPNYSSELNVNALLLGDSALYLCASSFSNEQFFGPGTRLTVL.

The table lists this clonotype with many counts. The rearrangement links TRBV12-3 or TRBV12-4 to TRBJ1-5; D is unresolved. The CDR3 spans 15 residues. The V and J ends lost 6 bases and 3 bases respectively, with 15 bases between them. The CDR3 coding sequence is TGTGCCAGCAGCTATGAGGGATTTTCCAATCAGCCCCAGCATTTT. This encodes CASSYEGFSNQPQHF.

The chain combines TRBV20-1 with TRBJ2-3; D is possibly TRBD2 (5 bases). The germline gives CDR1 DFQATT, CDR2 SNEGSKA (reference sequence). Trimming removed 0 bases at V and 5 bases at J, with 9 bases between. This CDR3 contains 13 residues. The CDR3 region has the DNA TGCAGTGCTAGAGAAACAACTAGAGATACGCAGTATTTT. Amino acids: CSARETTRDTQYF.

Only a few counts were recorded for this clonotype. The V call is TRBV7-8, the J call TRBJ2-7; 7 bases fit TRBD2. The V gene's germline CDR1 is SGHVS and CDR2 FQNEAQ. V was clipped by 4 bases and J by 3 bases; unmatched bases: 12. This CDR3 is built from 16 residues. CDR3 sequence reads: CASSYLQSGANYEQYF. The CDR3 DNA sequence: TGTGCCAGCAGCTACCTACAGAGCGGGGCTAACTACGAGCAGTACTTC.

This chain links TRBV6-5 with TRBJ2-5, with TRBD2 matching 7 bases. Germline lookup yields CDR1 MNHEY and CDR2 SVGAGI. J was trimmed by 0 bases and V by 7 bases; bases with no gene match: 5. The CDR3 sequence is 14 residues long. The CDR3 region has the DNA TGTGCCAGCAATAACGGGGGGTACCAAGAGACCCAGTACTTC. Amino acids: CASNNGGYQETQYF.

This clonotype has ten or more counts. The CDR3: CASSSNRGTGELFF. DNA of the CDR3: TGTGCCAGCAGCTCTAACAGGGGCACCGGGGAGCTGTTTTTT. The chain combines TRBV7-2 with TRBJ2-2; 7 bases match TRBD1. The length of the CDR3 is 14 residues. The V gene's germline CDR1 is SGHTA and CDR2 FQGNSA. The V and J ends lost 4 bases and 4 bases, in that order; junction bases with no gene match: 3.

This clonotype occurred a few times. The J gene is TRBJ1-2, the V gene TRBV11-2; 7 bases are a match to TRBD1. Trimming at V came to 3 bases and at J to 1 base, leaving 14 bases not matched to a gene. The CDR3 covers 18 residues. Germline V lookup: CDR1 SGHAT, CDR2 FQNNGV. The CDR3 sequence is CASSFTRGRGQFNYGYTF. The CDR3 bases are TGTGCCAGCAGCTTTACAAGGGGGCGCGGGCAATTTAACTATGGCTACACCTTC.

This clonotype has at least ten counts. The chain couples TRBV5-4 to TRBJ2-5; 11 bases are a match to TRBD1. V lost 3 bases to trimming and J lost 3 bases; unmatched junction nucleotides: 4. CDR3 length: 15 residues. Looked up from germline, CDR1 is SGHNT and CDR2 is YYREEE (reference sequence). The CDR3 here is CASSYRTGGKETQYF. CDR3 in DNA: TGTGCCAGCAGCTACCGGACAGGGGGCAAAGAGACCCAGTACTTC.

This clonotype showed up just a few times. The rearrangement links TRBV7-2 to TRBJ2-3; a possible D gene is TRBD2 (6 bases). V lost 7 bases and J lost 0, with 11 bases in between. The CDR3 runs to 14 residues. CDR1 and CDR2 from the germline V gene are SGHTA and FQGNSA. The chain's CDR3 is CASMPGLSTDTQYF. In DNA form, the CDR3 reads TGTGCCAGCATGCCGGGACTGAGCACAGATACGCAGTATTTT.

This clonotype has more than one count but fewer than ten. The V gene is TRBV5-1, the J gene TRBJ2-7; no definite D call. V was cut by 2 bases and J by 3 bases, with 6 bases left in between. This CDR3 has 12 amino acids. Germline V gene lookup returns CDR1 SGHRS and CDR2 YFSETQ. The CDR3 coding sequence is TGCGCCAGCAGCTTTTCAGGCTACGAGCAGTACTTC. It encodes CASSFSGYEQYF.

This clonotype appeared many times. The chain combines TRBV6-2 or TRBV6-3 with TRBJ2-3; unclear D gene. The CDR3 loop spans 16 amino acids. Per germline, CDR1 MNHEY and CDR2 SVGEGT. With 7 bases removed from V and 1 base from J, the gap between germline ends came to 18 bases. This chain's CDR3 is CASNLRPPARTDTQYF. The CDR3 DNA reads as TGTGCCAGCAATCTTAGGCCGCCGGCCCGCACAGATACGCAGTATTTT.

This clonotype was seen many times. Here the CDR3 DNA reads TGTGCCAGCAGCTTCGGCACAGGGAATGAAAAACTGTTTTTT. This encodes CASSFGTGNEKLFF. The V and J genes are TRBV5-4 and TRBJ1-4; possibly TRBD1 for D (6 bases). V was trimmed by 2 bases and J by 5 bases, leaving 10 bases between them. Germline V gives CDR1 SGHNT, CDR2 YYREEE (reference sequence). The CDR3 has 14 amino acids.

The V call is TRBV20-1, the J call TRBJ2-3, with 9 bases that match TRBD1. Germline V gene lookup returns CDR1 DFQATT and CDR2 SNEGSKA (reference sequence). J lost 6 bases, V lost 2 bases, and 3 bases had no gene match. The CDR3 has 13 amino acids. CDR3 loop: CSARRQGGDTQYF. The CDR3 region has the DNA TGCAGTGCTAGACGACAGGGGGGCGATACGCAGTATTTT.

The V and J genes are TRBV7-6 and TRBJ2-3, with D perhaps TRBD1 (6 bases). The CDR3 extends over 19 amino acids. Trimming pared 1 base from V and 0 bases from J, leaving 20 bases between. Germline lookup yields CDR1 SGHVS and CDR2 FNYEAQ. This chain's CDR3 is CASSLGSLSWDTSTDTQYF. Written as DNA, the CDR3 is TGTGCCAGCAGCTTAGGTTCCCTAAGCTGGGACACTAGCACAGATACGCAGTATTTT. Together with reference TRBV7-6 and TRBJ2-3, the CDR3 gives the full variable domain: GAGVSQSPRYKVTKRGQDVALRCDPISGHVSLYWYRQALGQGPEFLTYFNYEAQQDKSGLPNDRFSAERPEGSISTLTIQRTEQRDSAMYRCASSLGSLSWDTSTDTQYFGPGTRLTVL.

The chain recombines TRBV5-8 with TRBJ1-5; 8 bases line up with TRBD1. Per germline, CDR1 SGHTS and CDR2 YDEGEE. V was pared by 1 base and J by 6 bases, with 6 bases of the junction left unmatched. There are 15 residues in the CDR3. The DNA of the CDR3 is TGTGCCAGCAGCTTGCGGACAGGGCTAGTTCAGCCCCAGCATTTT. It translates to CASSLRTGLVQPQHF.

This clonotype was picked up a small number of times. The CDR3 reads CASSAPGGRQGQYF. The CDR3 DNA is TGTGCCAGCAGCGCCCCTGGGGGGCGGCAGGGGCAGTACTTC. The chain employs TRBV7-9 and TRBJ2-7; D possibly matches TRBD1 or TRBD2 (6 bases each). Trimming cost V 5 bases and J 9 bases, with 20 bases left between them. Germline V lookup: CDR1 SEHNR, CDR2 FQNEAQ (reference sequence). CDR3 length: 14 amino acids.

This clonotype was recorded a few times. The V and J genes are TRBV11-2 and TRBJ2-2; 7 bases line up with TRBD2. The CDR3 length is 16 residues. The trim removed 2 bases at V and 4 bases at J, leaving 7 bases unmatched. Looked up from germline, CDR1 is SGHAT and CDR2 is FQNNGV. For the CDR3, the DNA is TGTGCCAGCAGCTTATGGGCGGGAGCCGGCACCGGGGAGCTGTTTTTT. It codes for CASSLWAGAGTGELFF.

This clonotype was seen repeatedly, ten times or more. The chain recombines TRBV7-3 with TRBJ1-1, with D possibly being TRBD1 (6 bases). Trimming took off 2 bases at V and 5 bases at J, with 12 bases between the two ends. Germline V gives CDR1 SGHTA, CDR2 FQGTGA. CDR3 length equals 14 residues. CDR3 sequence (DNA): TGTGCCAGCAGCTTACTGGGAGGGGGGACTGAAGCTTTCTTT. Residues: CASSLLGGGTEAFF.

The chain carries TRBV7-2 and TRBJ2-3; 10 bases agree with TRBD1. The CDR3 length is 14 residues. V lost 1 base, J lost 9 bases, and 4 bases stayed unmatched. Germline CDR1 and CDR2: SGHTA and FQGNSA. Here the CDR3 reads CASSLGDRGQTQYF. The CDR3 nucleotides are TGTGCCAGCAGCTTAGGGGACAGGGGCCAAACGCAGTATTTT.

The table lists this clonotype with a few counts. This rearrangement joins TRBV20-1 to TRBJ2-3; possibly TRBD2 for D (7 bases). This CDR3 comprises 16 residues. CDR1 and CDR2 from the germline V gene are DFQATT and SNEGSKA (reference sequence). The CDR3 reads CSSAQLGGLSTDTQYF. The CDR3 nucleotides are TGCAGCAGTGCTCAATTGGGGGGGCTAAGCACAGATACGCAGTATTTT.

V and J are TRBV2 and TRBJ2-1; the D gene is possibly TRBD1 (5 bases). Deletions cut 2 bases from V and 13 bases from J, with 15 bases between. The CDR3 consists of 13 residues. Germline lookup yields CDR1 SNHLY and CDR2 FYNNEI. The DNA of the CDR3 is TGTGCCAGCAGTGAATATCCTGGGGCGAGCCAGTTCTTC. Translation: CASSEYPGASQFF. Full variable domain (rest looked up from reference TRBV2 and TRBJ2-1): EPEVTQTPSHQVTQMGQEVILRCVPISNHLYFYWYRQILGQKVEFLVSFYNNEISEKSEIFDDQFSVERPDGSNFTLKIRSTKLEDSAMYFCASSEYPGASQFFGPGTRLTVL.

This clonotype was seen more than once but under ten times. This chain links TRBV5-6 with TRBJ2-1, with TRBD2 as a possible D gene (6 bases). Trimming took 3 bases from V and 7 from J, leaving 20 bases between them. CDR1 and CDR2 (germline): SGHDT, YYEEEE. The CDR3 consists of 16 residues. The CDR3 sequence: CASSYRFVGRENEQFF. The CDR3 DNA reads TGTGCCAGCAGCTACAGGTTTGTGGGGCGGGAAAATGAGCAGTTCTTC.